Described below is a single T cell receptor (beta chain) sequence and its context. In its sample, this clonotype was seen many times. Its antigen remains undetermined. At one end the junction does not follow the germline gene, possibly because of a read error. The data derive from a study of tumor and adjacent non-tumor tissue in lung cancer listed by TCRdb under 2018. Regarding the research as a whole: By cancer type, the cohort comprised 11 to 12 adenocarcinoma patients, 2 squamous cell carcinoma patients and 1 small cell lung cancer patient. Among the approximately 15 patients, ages ranged from roughly 30 to 85 years, about 10 were men and 5 were women, and disease was TNM stage I to III. A total of 95 million to 150 million productive TCRbeta reads were generated by sequencing, corresponding to an average of roughly 4 million reads per sample. The study compared bulk TCRbeta repertoires between lung tumor tissue and matched distant non-tumor lung tissue from 15 or so lung cancer patients. Around 30 paired specimens, one tumor and one normal lung sample per patient, were profiled by TCRbeta CDR3 sequencing.

RNA was isolated from bulk unsorted tissue, and RNA quality was assessed with a NanoDrop ND-1000 and an Agilent 2100. Normal lung samples were distant non-tumor tissue taken more than 3 cm from the tumor edge. The donors were newly diagnosed lung cancer patients admitted for thoracic surgery in China from August to November 2014 who had not received prior chemotherapy. Patients with previous radiotherapy or chemotherapy, or with another concurrent cancer, were excluded from the study. Surgical tissue pieces of roughly 1-2.1 cm3 were preserved in RNAlater solution and stored at -80 °C until use. CDR1 GTSNPN and CDR2 SVGIG are derived from the germline V gene (reference sequence). Including the terminal cysteine and phenylalanine, the CDR3 comprises 11 residues. Solely the CDR3 DNA is kept, with 33 bases framed from the first base. Results the study describes overall, beyond this receptor: TCR diversity was significantly higher in younger patients, and greater tumor TCR diversity was associated with shorter overall survival and shorter disease-free survival. A significantly larger cumulative share of the repertoire was made up by the top 100 clones in normal lung than in tumor tissue. The cohort had only approximately 15 patients, and the authors noted that larger samples and more detailed clinical data are needed. Significantly higher TCR diversity (inverse Simpson) was observed in tumor tissue than in normal lung tissue (roughly 390 vs 170, P = 0.0075, Mann-Whitney U test). Because peripheral blood was not sequenced, the blood TCRbeta repertoires of the lung cancer patients in the study went unexamined. The methods do not name the sequencing platform or mention unique molecular identifiers.

The library was obtained by multiplex PCR. Data came from an Illumina HiSeq 2500. TCRbeta libraries were constructed through three rounds of nested PCR with primers (Table S4) according to protocols adapted from ARM-PCR. Before sequencing, PCR products of 200-500 bp were excised from the gel and purified with the QIAquick gel extraction kit. Per the source publication's procedure: Reads were cleaned with Trimmomatic, merged with FLASH into complete CDR3 sequences, and assigned to V(D)J germline segments with MiTCR. VDJtools was used to compute clonal diversity as the inverse Simpson's index. In-frame sequences without a premature stop codon were defined as productive reads. The public reads were quality trimmed at Q25 with fastp and then assembled into clones with MiXCR by TCRdb, keeping productive beta chains. Rows with one shared CDR3 protein collapse into an entry with the most common genes and DNA. None of the V and J calls come from the authors' own analysis; TCRdb made them. Within this sample are more than 55,000 distinct CDR3 sequences, with around two thirds of them counted one time only. Under 35% of the sample goes to the ten largest clones.

The V and J segments used are TRBV30 and TRBJ2-7, with the D gene uncertain. The sequence came from a man aged 65-85 years with non-small cell lung cancer. Specimen: distant non-tumor lung tissue. The CDR3: CAWRYSDEQYF. The DNA sequence follows: TGTGCCTGGAGATACTCCGACGAGCAGTACTTC.